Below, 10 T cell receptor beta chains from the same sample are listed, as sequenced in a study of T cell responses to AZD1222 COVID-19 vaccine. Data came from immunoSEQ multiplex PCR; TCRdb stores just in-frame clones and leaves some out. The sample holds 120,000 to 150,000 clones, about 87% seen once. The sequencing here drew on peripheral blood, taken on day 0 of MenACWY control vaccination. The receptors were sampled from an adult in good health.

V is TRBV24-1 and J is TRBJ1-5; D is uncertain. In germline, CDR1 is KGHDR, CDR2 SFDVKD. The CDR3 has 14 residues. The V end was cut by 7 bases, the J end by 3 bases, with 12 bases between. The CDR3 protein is CATSVAEPNQPQHF. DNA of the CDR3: TGTGCCACCAGCGTAGCGGAGCCCAATCAGCCCCAGCATTTT.

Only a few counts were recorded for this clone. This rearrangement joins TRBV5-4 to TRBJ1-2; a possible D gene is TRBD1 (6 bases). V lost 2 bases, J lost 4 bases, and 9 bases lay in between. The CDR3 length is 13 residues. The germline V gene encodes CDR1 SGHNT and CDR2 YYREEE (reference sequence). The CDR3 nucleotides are TGTGCCAGCAGCTTAGGGGGGACCTATGGCTACACCTTC. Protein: CASSLGGTYGYTF.

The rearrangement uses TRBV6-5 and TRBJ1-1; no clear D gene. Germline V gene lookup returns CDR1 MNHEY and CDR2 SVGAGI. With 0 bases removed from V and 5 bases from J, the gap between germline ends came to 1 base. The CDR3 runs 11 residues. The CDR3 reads CASSYSTEAFF. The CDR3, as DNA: TGTGCCAGCAGTTACTCGACTGAAGCTTTCTTT.

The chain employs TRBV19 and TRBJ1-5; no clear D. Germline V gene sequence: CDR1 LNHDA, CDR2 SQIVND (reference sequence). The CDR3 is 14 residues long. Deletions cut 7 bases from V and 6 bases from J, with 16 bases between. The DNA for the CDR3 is TGTGCCAGTACTCCTTCCGGGGTGGGTCAGCCCCAGCATTTT. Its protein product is CASTPSGVGQPQHF.

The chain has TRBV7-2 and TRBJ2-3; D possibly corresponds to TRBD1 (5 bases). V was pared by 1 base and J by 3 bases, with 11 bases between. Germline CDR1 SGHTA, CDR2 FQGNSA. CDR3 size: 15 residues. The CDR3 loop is CASSLVAGKTDTQYF. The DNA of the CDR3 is TGTGCCAGCAGCTTAGTTGCAGGGAAGACAGATACGCAGTATTTT.

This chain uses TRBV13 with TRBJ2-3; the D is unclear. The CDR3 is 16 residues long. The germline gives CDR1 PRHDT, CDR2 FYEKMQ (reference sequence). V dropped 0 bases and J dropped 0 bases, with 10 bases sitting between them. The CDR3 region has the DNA TGTGCCAGCAGCTTAGGCCCCTCTCGGAGCACAGATACGCAGTATTTT. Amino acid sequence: CASSLGPSRSTDTQYF. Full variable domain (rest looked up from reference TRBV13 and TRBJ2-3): AAGVIQSPRHLIKEKRETATLKCYPIPRHDTVYWYQQGPGQDPQFLISFYEKMQSDKGSIPDRFSAQQFSDYHSELNMSSLELGDSALYFCASSLGPSRSTDTQYFGPGTRLTVL.

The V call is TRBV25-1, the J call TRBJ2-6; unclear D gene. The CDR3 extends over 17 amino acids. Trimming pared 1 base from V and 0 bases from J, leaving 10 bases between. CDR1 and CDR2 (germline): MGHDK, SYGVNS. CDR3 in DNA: TGTGCCAGCAGTGAATCAGGTCCGAACTCTGGGGCCAACGTCCTGACTTTC. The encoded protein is CASSESGPNSGANVLTF. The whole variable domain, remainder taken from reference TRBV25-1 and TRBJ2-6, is EADIYQTPRYLVIGTGKKITLECSQTMGHDKMYWYQQDPGMELHLIHYSYGVNSTEKGDLSSESTVSRIRTEHFPLTLESARPSHTSQYLCASSESGPNSGANVLTFGAGSRLTVL.

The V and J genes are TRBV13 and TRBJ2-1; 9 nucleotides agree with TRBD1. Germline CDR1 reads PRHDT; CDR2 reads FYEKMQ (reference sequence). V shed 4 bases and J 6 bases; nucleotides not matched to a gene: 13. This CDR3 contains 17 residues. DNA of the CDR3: TGTGCCAGCAGCTCAAGGTTGGGGACAGGGACATCCAATGAGCAGTTCTTC. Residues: CASSSRLGTGTSNEQFF.

CDR3 coding DNA: TGTGCCAGCAGTTCTGGGCGTGGGGGAGAGACCCAGTACTTC. Translation gives CASSSGRGGETQYF. The rearrangement links TRBV6-5 to TRBJ2-5, with D possibly being TRBD1 or TRBD2 (5 bases each). In germline, CDR1 is MNHEY, CDR2 SVGAGI. The V gene lost 4 bases and the J gene lost 4 bases, with 13 bases spanning the gap. This CDR3 contains 14 residues.

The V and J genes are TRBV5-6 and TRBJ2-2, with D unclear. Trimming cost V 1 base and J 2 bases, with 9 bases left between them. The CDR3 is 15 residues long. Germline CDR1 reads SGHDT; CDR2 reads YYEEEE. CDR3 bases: TGTGCCAGCAGCTTGATTGGGGAAAACACCGGGGAGCTGTTTTTT. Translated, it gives CASSLIGENTGELFF.